These 8 T cell receptor beta chains were sequenced from one sample in a study of T-cell memory formation after mild COVID-19. TCRdb re-called the 5' RACE reads with MiXCR, one entry per CDR3 protein. The data show hundreds of thousands of distinct CDR3 sequences, with roughly an eighth seen just once and around 22% held by the top ten. Specimen: PBMCs or a T cell subset sorted from them (not recorded which). Source of these receptors: a man between 18 and 35 years old who had mild COVID-19 (a few samples of this study predate the infection). Cell type and time point are not known.

A few counts support this clonotype. The chain combines TRBV24-1 with TRBJ2-2, with D maybe TRBD2 (6 bases). The V gene lost 9 bases and the J gene lost 1 base, with 14 bases spanning the gap. This CDR3 spans 15 amino acids. Germline CDR1 and CDR2: KGHDR and SFDVKD. The CDR3 DNA reads as TGTGCCACCGCAAGCACGGGGGTGAACACCGGGGAGCTGTTTTTT. Its protein product is CATASTGVNTGELFF.

This clonotype was counted at least ten times. The gene calls are TRBV25-1 and TRBJ2-3, with 11 bases fitting TRBD2. The germline gives CDR1 MGHDK, CDR2 SYGVNS. V shed 3 bases, J shed 6 bases, and the junction held 11 bases outside the gene matches. This CDR3 comprises 17 residues. The CDR3 DNA reads as TGTGCCAGCAGTGAGGAGGGGACTAGCGGAGGTGGGGATACGCAGTATTTT. It yields the protein CASSEEGTSGGGDTQYF.

This clonotype has more than one count but fewer than ten. This rearrangement joins TRBV9 to TRBJ1-2; D gene ambiguous. The V end was cut by 3 bases, the J end by 5 bases, with 23 bases between. CDR3 length equals 17 residues. Germline V gene data show CDR1 as SGDLS and CDR2 as YYNGEE. CDR3 protein: CASSDNRAGISLYGYTF. The CDR3 nucleotides are TGTGCCAGCAGCGACAACAGAGCGGGGATTAGCTTGTATGGCTACACCTTC.

This rearrangement joins TRBV24-1 to TRBJ1-2; TRBD1 is a possible D gene (5 bases). The V end was cut by 5 bases, the J end by 9 bases, with 12 bases between. This CDR3 comprises 12 residues. In germline, CDR1 is KGHDR, CDR2 SFDVKD. Here the CDR3 reads CATSAWGGRYTF. The CDR3 DNA sequence: TGTGCCACCAGTGCGTGGGGGGGACGCTACACCTTC.

This clonotype appeared many times. The chain couples TRBV5-5 to TRBJ2-7; tentative D call: TRBD2 (5 bases). The CDR3 has 15 amino acids. Germline CDR1 reads SGHKS; CDR2 reads YYEKEE (reference sequence). V dropped 1 base and J dropped 0 bases, with 11 bases sitting between them. The CDR3 region has the DNA TGTGCCAGCAGCTTGCTCGGGGAGAGCTCCTACGAGCAGTACTTC. It yields the protein CASSLLGESSYEQYF. Looking up the rest from reference TRBV5-5 and TRBJ2-7 gives the full variable domain: DAGVTQSPTHLIKTRGQQVTLRCSPISGHKSVSWYQQVLGQGPQFIFQYYEKEERGRGNFPDRFSARQFPNYSSELNVNALLLGDSALYLCASSLLGESSYEQYFGPGTRLTVT.

The chain recombines TRBV20-1 with TRBJ1-1; D ambiguous. The CDR3 has 14 residues. V lost 6 bases, J lost 1 base, and 15 bases lay in between. Germline V gives CDR1 DFQATT, CDR2 SNEGSKA (reference sequence). The CDR3 spells CSAIHLAGNTEAFF. The DNA for the CDR3 is TGCAGTGCCATACATCTGGCCGGGAACACTGAAGCTTTCTTT.

V is TRBV14 and J is TRBJ2-3; D is unresolved. V was pared by 2 bases and J by 5 bases, with 14 bases between. The V gene's germline CDR1 is SGHDN and CDR2 FVKESK. CDR3 length: 15 residues. The CDR3 DNA reads TGTGCCAGCAGCCAACTAGTCACTACCGAAGATACGCAGTATTTT. Translated: CASSQLVTTEDTQYF.

The chain joins TRBV28 to TRBJ2-7; 9 bases match TRBD1. In germline, CDR1 is MDHEN, CDR2 SYDVKM. The CDR3 is made up of 14 amino acids. With 7 bases clipped from V and 4 bases from J, the junction kept 8 bases outside the gene matches. The CDR3 here is CASTDPGQGYEQYF. CDR3 nucleotide sequence: TGTGCCAGCACCGACCCGGGACAGGGTTACGAGCAGTACTTC.